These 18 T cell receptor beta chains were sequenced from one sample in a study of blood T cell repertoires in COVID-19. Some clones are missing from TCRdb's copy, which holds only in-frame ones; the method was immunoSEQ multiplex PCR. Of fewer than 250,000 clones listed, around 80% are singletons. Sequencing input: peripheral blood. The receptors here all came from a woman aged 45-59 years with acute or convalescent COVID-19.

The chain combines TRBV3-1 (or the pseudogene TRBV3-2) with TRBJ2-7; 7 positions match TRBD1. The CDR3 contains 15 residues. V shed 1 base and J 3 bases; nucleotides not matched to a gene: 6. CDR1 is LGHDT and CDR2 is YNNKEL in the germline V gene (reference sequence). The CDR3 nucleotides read TGTGCCAGCAGCCAAGCCCCGGGACAGAACTACGAGCAGTACTTC. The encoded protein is CASSQAPGQNYEQYF.

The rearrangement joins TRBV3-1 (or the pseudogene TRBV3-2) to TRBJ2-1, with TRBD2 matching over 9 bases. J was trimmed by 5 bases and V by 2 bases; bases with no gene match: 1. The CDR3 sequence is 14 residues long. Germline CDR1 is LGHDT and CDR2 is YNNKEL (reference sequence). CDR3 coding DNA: TGTGCCAGCAGCCAAAGCGGGAGGCACAATGAGCAGTTCTTC. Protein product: CASSQSGRHNEQFF.

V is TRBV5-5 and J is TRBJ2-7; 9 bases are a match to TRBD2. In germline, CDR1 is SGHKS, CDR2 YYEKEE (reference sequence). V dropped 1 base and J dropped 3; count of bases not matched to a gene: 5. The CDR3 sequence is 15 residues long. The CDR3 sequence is CASSLLGSGSYEQYF. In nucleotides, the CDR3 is TGTGCCAGCAGCTTGTTAGGTAGCGGGAGCTACGAGCAGTACTTC.

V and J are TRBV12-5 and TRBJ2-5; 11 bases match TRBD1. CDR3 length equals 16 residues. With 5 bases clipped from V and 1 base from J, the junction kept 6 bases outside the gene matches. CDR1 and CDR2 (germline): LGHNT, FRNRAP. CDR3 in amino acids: CASGPGQGAIQETQYF. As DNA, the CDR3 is TGTGCTAGTGGTCCTGGACAGGGGGCGATCCAAGAGACCCAGTACTTC.

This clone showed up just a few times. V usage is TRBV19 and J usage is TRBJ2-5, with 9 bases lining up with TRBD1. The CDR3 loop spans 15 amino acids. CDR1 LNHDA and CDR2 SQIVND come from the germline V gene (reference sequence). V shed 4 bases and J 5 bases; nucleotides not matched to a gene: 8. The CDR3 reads CASSTTGTGSETQYF. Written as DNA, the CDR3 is TGTGCCAGTAGTACGACCGGGACAGGGTCGGAGACCCAGTACTTC.

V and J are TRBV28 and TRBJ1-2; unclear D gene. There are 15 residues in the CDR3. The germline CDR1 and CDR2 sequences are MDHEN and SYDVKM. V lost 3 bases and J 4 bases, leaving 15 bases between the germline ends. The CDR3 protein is CASSFRGQGFYGYTF. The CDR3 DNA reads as TGTGCCAGCAGTTTTAGAGGCCAAGGATTCTATGGCTACACCTTC.

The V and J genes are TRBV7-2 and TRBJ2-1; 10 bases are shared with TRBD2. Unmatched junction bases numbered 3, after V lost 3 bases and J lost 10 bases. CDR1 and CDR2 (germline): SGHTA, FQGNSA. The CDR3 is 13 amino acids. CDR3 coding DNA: TGTGCCAGCAGCTTGGGACTAGCGCGAGAGCAGTTCTTC. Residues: CASSLGLAREQFF.

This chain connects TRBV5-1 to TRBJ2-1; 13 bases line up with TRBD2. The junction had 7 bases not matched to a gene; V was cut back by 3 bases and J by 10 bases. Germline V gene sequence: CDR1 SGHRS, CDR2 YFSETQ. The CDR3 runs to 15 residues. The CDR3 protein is CASSSLAGGPGEQFF. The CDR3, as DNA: TGCGCCAGCAGCTCACTAGCGGGAGGGCCCGGGGAGCAGTTCTTC.

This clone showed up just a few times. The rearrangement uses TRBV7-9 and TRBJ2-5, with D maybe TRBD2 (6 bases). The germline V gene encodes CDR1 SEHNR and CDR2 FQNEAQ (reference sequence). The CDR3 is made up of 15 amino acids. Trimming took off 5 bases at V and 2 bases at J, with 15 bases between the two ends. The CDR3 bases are TGTGCCAGCAGCCCACGACTAGAGCGGCAAGAGACCCAGTACTTC. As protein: CASSPRLERQETQYF.

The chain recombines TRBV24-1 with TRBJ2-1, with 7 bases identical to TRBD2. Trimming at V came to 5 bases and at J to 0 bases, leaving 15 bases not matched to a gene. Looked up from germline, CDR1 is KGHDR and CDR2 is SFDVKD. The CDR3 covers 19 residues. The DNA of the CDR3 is TGTGCCACCAGTGGGGTCGGGTCTAGCGGACCAAGCTCCTACAATGAGCAGTTCTTC. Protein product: CATSGVGSSGPSSYNEQFF.

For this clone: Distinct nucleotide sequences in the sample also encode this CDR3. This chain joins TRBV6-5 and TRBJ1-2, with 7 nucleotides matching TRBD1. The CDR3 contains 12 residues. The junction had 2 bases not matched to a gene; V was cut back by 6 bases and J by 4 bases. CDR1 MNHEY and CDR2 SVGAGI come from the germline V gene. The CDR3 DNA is TGTGCCAGCAGCAGACAGGGCTATGGCTACACCTTC. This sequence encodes CASSRQGYGYTF.

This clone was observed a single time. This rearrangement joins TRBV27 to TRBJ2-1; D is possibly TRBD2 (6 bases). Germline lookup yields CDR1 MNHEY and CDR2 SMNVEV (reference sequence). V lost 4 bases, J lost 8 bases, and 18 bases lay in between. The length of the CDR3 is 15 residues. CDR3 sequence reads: CASSSPGVSFDEQFF. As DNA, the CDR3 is TGTGCCAGCAGTTCTCCGGGAGTATCATTTGATGAGCAGTTCTTC.

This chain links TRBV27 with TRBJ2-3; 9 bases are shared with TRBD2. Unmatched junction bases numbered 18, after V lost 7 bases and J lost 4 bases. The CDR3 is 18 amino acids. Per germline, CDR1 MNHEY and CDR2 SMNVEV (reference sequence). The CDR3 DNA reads TGTGCCAGCAAGTCCCCCGGGGGTGTAGCGGGAGACCCAGATACGCAGTATTTT. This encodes CASKSPGGVAGDPDTQYF.

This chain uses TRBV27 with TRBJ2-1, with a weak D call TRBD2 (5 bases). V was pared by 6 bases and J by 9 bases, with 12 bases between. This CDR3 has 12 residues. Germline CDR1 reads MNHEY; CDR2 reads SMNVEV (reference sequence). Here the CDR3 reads CASSRLAGEQFF. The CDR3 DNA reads TGTGCCAGCAGCCGCCTTGCGGGTGAGCAGTTCTTC.

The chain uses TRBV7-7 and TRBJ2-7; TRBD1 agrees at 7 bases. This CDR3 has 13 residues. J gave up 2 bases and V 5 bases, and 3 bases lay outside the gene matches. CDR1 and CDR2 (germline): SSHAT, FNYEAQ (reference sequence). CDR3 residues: CASSHGQAYEQYF. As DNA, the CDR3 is TGTGCCAGCAGCCACGGACAGGCCTACGAGCAGTACTTC.

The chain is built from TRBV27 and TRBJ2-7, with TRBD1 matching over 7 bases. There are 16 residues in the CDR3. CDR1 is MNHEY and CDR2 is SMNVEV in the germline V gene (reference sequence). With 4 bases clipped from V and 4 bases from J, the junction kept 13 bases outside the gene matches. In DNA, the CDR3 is TGTGCCAGCAGTTACCTCGGGGCAGGGGGAGAATACGAGCAGTACTTC. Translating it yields CASSYLGAGGEYEQYF.

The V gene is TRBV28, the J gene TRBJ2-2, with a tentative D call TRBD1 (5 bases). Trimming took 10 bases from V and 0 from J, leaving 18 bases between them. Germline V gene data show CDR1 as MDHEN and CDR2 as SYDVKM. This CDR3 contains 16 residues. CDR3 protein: CATGGFGQSNTGELFF. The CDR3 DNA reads TGTGCCACAGGTGGATTCGGACAATCGAACACCGGGGAGCTGTTTTTT.

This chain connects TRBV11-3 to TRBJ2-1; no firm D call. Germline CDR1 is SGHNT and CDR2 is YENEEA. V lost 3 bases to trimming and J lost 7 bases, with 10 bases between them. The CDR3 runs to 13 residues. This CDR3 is CASSFSSQNEQFF. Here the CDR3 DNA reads TGTGCCAGCAGCTTTTCTAGTCAGAATGAGCAGTTCTTC.